Following are 8 T cell receptor beta chains from one sample sequenced in a study of T cell responses to AZD1222 COVID-19 vaccine. This table comes from immunoSEQ multiplex PCR, and its TCRdb copy is limited to in-frame clones, with some not included. This table holds about 99,000 clones, roughly 90% found once. Sequences were derived from peripheral blood, sampled on day 0 of AZD1222 vaccination. The receptors here all came from an adult in good health.

V gene TRBV5-5 combines with J gene TRBJ1-3; D may be TRBD1 (6 bases). CDR3 length: 15 residues. V lost 0 bases and J 4 bases, leaving 11 bases between the germline ends. Germline CDR1 and CDR2: SGHKS and YYEKEE (reference sequence). Written as DNA, the CDR3 is TGTGCCAGCAGCTTGGAGGGGGGATACGGAAACACCATATATTTT. Translation gives CASSLEGGYGNTIYF.

Concerning this clone itself: Other DNA sequences of this sample code for an identical CDR3. The chain joins TRBV14 to TRBJ1-2; D call uncertain. In germline, CDR1 is SGHDN, CDR2 FVKESK. V lost 1 base and J 7 bases, leaving 10 bases between the germline ends. This CDR3 has 13 amino acids. The CDR3 coding sequence is TGTGCCAGCAGCCAAGCACGTGATGGTGGCTACACCTTC. The encoded protein is CASSQARDGGYTF.

The chain couples TRBV7-2 to TRBJ2-5; D not certain. Trimming removed 4 bases at V and 3 bases at J, with 9 bases between. The CDR3 covers 13 residues. Germline V gives CDR1 SGHTA, CDR2 FQGNSA. The CDR3 bases are TGTGCCAGCAGCTATCAAACCAAAGAGACCCAGTACTTC. Its translation: CASSYQTKETQYF.

The V call is TRBV18, the J call TRBJ1-1; 7 positions agree with TRBD1. The J segment lost 6 bases and the V segment lost 3 bases, leaving 13 bases of the junction unmatched. The CDR3 runs 16 residues. Germline V gives CDR1 KGHSH, CDR2 LQKENI. In DNA, the CDR3 is TGTGCCAGCTCACCCCCTAATCAAGGGGGCGACGCTGAAGCTTTCTTT. This encodes CASSPPNQGGDAEAFF.

This chain joins TRBV11-2 and TRBJ2-1; unclear D gene. In germline, CDR1 is SGHAT, CDR2 FQNNGV. V lost 0 bases and J 2 bases, leaving 11 bases between the germline ends. The CDR3 totals 16 residues. The CDR3 bases are TGTGCCAGCAGCTTAGATGCGAGGCAAACCTACAATGAGCAGTTCTTC. Translated, it gives CASSLDARQTYNEQFF.

The chain uses TRBV6-1 and TRBJ1-6; no firm D call. The V gene lost 1 base and the J gene lost 6 bases, with 13 bases spanning the gap. The germline CDR1 and CDR2 sequences are MNHNS and SASEGT. The CDR3 extends over 16 amino acids. The CDR3 bases are TGTGCCAGCAGTGAAGTGTCAGTGGGGTCTAATTCACCCCTCCACTTT. Amino acid sequence: CASSEVSVGSNSPLHF.

The V gene is TRBV7-9, the J gene TRBJ1-6; no reliable D call. Trimming shortened V by 1 base and J by 7 bases, and 5 bases separated the two germline ends. The CDR3 is 13 residues long. Germline loops: CDR1 SEHNR, CDR2 FQNEAQ (reference sequence). CDR3 sequence: CASSLEGNSPLHF. CDR3 bases: TGTGCCAGCAGCTTAGAAGGAAATTCACCCCTCCACTTT.

This chain uses TRBV29-1 with TRBJ2-3; 9 bases are shared with TRBD1. Germline loops: CDR1 SQVTM, CDR2 ANQGSEA. V was clipped by 1 base and J by 7 bases; unmatched bases: 6. There are 14 residues in the CDR3. This CDR3 is CSVEGEQGANTQYF. For the CDR3, the DNA is TGCAGCGTTGAAGGGGAACAGGGGGCAAATACGCAGTATTTT.